The rows below give T cell receptor beta chains drawn from one sample of a study of tumor and adjacent non-tumor tissue in lung cancer. TCRdb reprocessed the multiplex PCR reads via MiXCR and lists one record per CDR3 protein. The sample shows about 44,000 distinct CDR3 sequences, roughly 60% of them seen only once. Specimen: distant non-tumor lung tissue. The source is a woman in her thirties or forties with non-small cell lung cancer. Both conserved end residues are part of each CDR3. D genes are given only for firm matches. Only some rows state a clone size, as once, few, many or a class for expanded clones.

d_call: .; j_call: TRBJ2-1; v_call: TRBV6-5; clone_size: .; cdr3_aa: CPSSYSGGAYGDEQFF; cdr3_nt: TGTCCCAGCAGTTACTCGGGGGGCGCATATGGGGATGAGCAGTTCTTC
d_call: .; j_call: TRBJ1-1; v_call: TRBV7-9; clone_size: few; cdr3_aa: CASSLAWDENTEAFF; cdr3_nt: TGTGCCAGCAGCTTAGCTTGGGACGAGAACACTGAAGCTTTCTTT
d_call: .; j_call: TRBJ1-1; v_call: TRBV7-9; clone_size: .; cdr3_aa: CASNTTGYNTVAFF; cdr3_nt: TGTGCCAGCAACACTACAGGGTATAACACTGTAGCTTTCTTT
d_call: .; j_call: TRBJ1-2; v_call: TRBV4-2; clone_size: .; cdr3_aa: CASCQGQLYDYTF; cdr3_nt: TGTGCCAGCTGCCAGGGGCAGCTCTATGACTACACCTTC
d_call: TRBD2; j_call: TRBJ2-3; v_call: TRBV29-1; clone_size: many; cdr3_aa: CSVATREGQADTQYF; cdr3_nt: TGCAGCGTTGCTACGCGGGAGGGCCAAGCAGATACGCAGTATTTT
d_call: .; j_call: TRBJ2-1; v_call: TRBV11-3; clone_size: .; cdr3_aa: CASSTEGGGYEQFF; cdr3_nt: TGTGCCAGCAGCACAGAAGGGGGTGGATATGAGCAGTTCTTC
d_call: .; j_call: TRBJ1-5; v_call: TRBV20-1; clone_size: .; cdr3_aa: CSVREFSGSGLNQPQHF; cdr3_nt: TGCAGTGTTAGAGAATTCTCAGGGTCAGGACTTAATCAGCCCCAGCATTTT
d_call: .; j_call: TRBJ1-2; v_call: TRBV11-2; clone_size: .; cdr3_aa: CASSFEAGARGYIF; cdr3_nt: TGTGCCAGCAGCTTTGAGGCAGGAGCCCGCGGCTACATCTTC
d_call: .; j_call: TRBJ1-1; v_call: TRBV12-3/TRBV12-4; clone_size: many; cdr3_aa: CASSPPGATTHEAFF; cdr3_nt: TGTGCCAGCAGTCCCCCCGGGGCTACCACTCATGAGGCTTTCTTT
d_call: .; j_call: TRBJ1-2; v_call: TRBV11-2; clone_size: .; cdr3_aa: CDSSPALSDRGYGYIF; cdr3_nt: TGTGACAGCAGCCCGGCCCTCTCAGACAGAGGCTATGGCTACATCTTC
d_call: TRBD1; j_call: TRBJ2-7; v_call: TRBV20-1; clone_size: many; cdr3_aa: CSANPGQGYEQYF; cdr3_nt: TGCAGTGCTAATCCGGGACAGGGGTACGAGCAGTACTTC
d_call: TRBD2; j_call: TRBJ2-5; v_call: TRBV11-3; clone_size: few; cdr3_aa: CGSSLDPLSGGTNQYF; cdr3_nt: TGTGGCAGCAGCTTAGATCCTTTGAGCGGGGGGACTAACCAGTACTTC
d_call: .; j_call: TRBJ2-1; v_call: TRBV29-1; clone_size: once; cdr3_aa: CSVERQAEQFF; cdr3_nt: TGCAGTGTCGAGCGCCAGGCGGAGCAGTTCTTC
d_call: TRBD2; j_call: TRBJ2-1; v_call: TRBV2; clone_size: few; cdr3_aa: CASSSTSGYGNEQFF; cdr3_nt: TGTGCCAGCAGTTCGACTAGCGGGTACGGCAATGAGCAGTTCTTC
d_call: .; j_call: TRBJ1-6; v_call: TRBV11-2; clone_size: .; cdr3_aa: CASSLASGNSSPFHF; cdr3_nt: TGTGCCAGCAGCCTAGCCTCGGGGAATAGTTCACCCTTCCACTTT
d_call: .; j_call: TRBJ2-3; v_call: TRBV11-2; clone_size: .; cdr3_aa: CASWVKDVGDTQYF; cdr3_nt: TGTGCCAGCTGGGTGAAGGATGTGGGAGATACGCAGTATTTT
d_call: .; j_call: TRBJ2-7; v_call: TRBV7-9; clone_size: .; cdr3_aa: CASSPIGTEQYF; cdr3_nt: TGTGCCAGCAGCCCCATAGGGACCGAGCAATACTTC
d_call: TRBD2; j_call: TRBJ2-7; v_call: TRBV7-9; clone_size: few; cdr3_aa: CASSSGLAGTRVEQYF; cdr3_nt: TGTGCCAGCAGCTCGGGACTAGCGGGGACCCGGGTCGAGCAGTACTTC
d_call: .; j_call: TRBJ2-1; v_call: TRBV5-1; clone_size: many; cdr3_aa: CASSFTLDGEQFF; cdr3_nt: TGCGCCAGCAGCTTTACACTAGATGGTGAGCAGTTCTTC
d_call: .; j_call: TRBJ2-3; v_call: TRBV28; clone_size: .; cdr3_aa: CASRPRDRFTDTQYF; cdr3_nt: TGTGCCAGCAGACCCAGAGACAGATTCACAGATACGCAGTATTTT